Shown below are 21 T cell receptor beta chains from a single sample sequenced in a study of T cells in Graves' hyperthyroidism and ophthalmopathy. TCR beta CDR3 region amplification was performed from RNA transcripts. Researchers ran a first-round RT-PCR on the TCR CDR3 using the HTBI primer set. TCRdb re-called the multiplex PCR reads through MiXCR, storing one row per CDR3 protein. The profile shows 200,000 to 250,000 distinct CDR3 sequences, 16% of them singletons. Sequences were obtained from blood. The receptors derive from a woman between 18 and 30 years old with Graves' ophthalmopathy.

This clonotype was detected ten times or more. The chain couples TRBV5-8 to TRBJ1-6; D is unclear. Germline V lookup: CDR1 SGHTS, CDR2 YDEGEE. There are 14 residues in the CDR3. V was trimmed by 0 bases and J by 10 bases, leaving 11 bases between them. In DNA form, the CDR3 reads TGTGCCAGCAGCTTGGGGTATTCGGGATCACCCCTCCACTTT. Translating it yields CASSLGYSGSPLHF.

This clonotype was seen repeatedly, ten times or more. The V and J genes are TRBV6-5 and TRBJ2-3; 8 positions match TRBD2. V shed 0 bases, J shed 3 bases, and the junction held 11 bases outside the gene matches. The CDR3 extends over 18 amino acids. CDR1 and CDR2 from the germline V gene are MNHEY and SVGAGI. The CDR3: CASSYSAGDLGTTDTQYF. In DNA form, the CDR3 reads TGTGCCAGCAGTTACTCAGCGGGGGACCTAGGCACGACAGATACGCAGTATTTT.

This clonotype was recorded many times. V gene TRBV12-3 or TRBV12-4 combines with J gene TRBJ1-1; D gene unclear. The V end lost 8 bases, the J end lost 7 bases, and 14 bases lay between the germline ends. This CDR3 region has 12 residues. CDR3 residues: CASGRISVEAFF. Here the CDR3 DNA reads TGTGCCAGCGGACGAATATCAGTTGAAGCTTTCTTT.

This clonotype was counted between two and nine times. The CDR3, as DNA: TGTGCCAGCAGTGAAGTTGCATCAGAGACCCAGTACTTC. This codes for CASSEVASETQYF. The chain is built from TRBV6-1 and TRBJ2-5; D is ambiguous. This CDR3 region has 13 residues. From germline, CDR1 is MNHNS and CDR2 SASEGT. Trimming shortened V by 1 base and J by 4 bases, and 7 bases separated the two germline ends.

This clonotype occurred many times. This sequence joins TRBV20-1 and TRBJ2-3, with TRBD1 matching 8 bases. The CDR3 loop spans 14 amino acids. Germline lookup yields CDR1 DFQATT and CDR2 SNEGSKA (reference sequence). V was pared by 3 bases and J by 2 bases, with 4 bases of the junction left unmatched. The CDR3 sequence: CSASRDRHTDTQYF. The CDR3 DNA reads TGCAGTGCTAGCCGGGACAGGCACACAGATACGCAGTATTTT.

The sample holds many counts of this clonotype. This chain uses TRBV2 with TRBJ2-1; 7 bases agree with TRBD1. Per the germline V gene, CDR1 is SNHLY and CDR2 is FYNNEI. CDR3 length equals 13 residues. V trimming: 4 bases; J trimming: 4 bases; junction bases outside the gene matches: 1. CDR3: CASSGQGYNEQFF. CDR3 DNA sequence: TGTGCCAGCAGTGGACAGGGATACAATGAGCAGTTCTTC.

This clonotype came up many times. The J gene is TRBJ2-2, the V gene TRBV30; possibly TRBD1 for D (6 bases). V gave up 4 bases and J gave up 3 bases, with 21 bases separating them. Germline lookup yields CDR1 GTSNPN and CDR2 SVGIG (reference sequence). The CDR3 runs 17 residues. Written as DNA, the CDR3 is TGTGCCTGGACCGCCCGACCCAGGGGCGAAGACACCGGGGAGCTGTTTTTT. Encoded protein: CAWTARPRGEDTGELFF.

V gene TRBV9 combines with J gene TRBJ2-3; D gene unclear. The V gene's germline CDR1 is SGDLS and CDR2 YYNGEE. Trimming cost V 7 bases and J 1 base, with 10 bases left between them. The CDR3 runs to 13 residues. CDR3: CASGPRGTDTQYF. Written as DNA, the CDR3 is TGTGCCAGCGGCCCTAGGGGCACAGATACGCAGTATTTT.

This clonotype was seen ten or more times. CDR3 residues: CASSVPGLAGGKNIQYF. Written as DNA, the CDR3 is TGTGCCAGCAGCGTACCGGGACTAGCGGGAGGGAAAAACATTCAGTACTTC. The chain has TRBV7-2 and TRBJ2-4; 16 positions agree with TRBD2. CDR3 length: 17 residues. Per germline, CDR1 SGHTA and CDR2 FQGNSA. Unmatched junction bases numbered 5, after V lost 5 bases and J lost 4 bases.

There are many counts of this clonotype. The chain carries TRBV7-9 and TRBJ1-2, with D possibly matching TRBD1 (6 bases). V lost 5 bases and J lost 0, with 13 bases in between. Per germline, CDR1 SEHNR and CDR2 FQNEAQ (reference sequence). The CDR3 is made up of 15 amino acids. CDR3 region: CASSPGGATNYGYTF. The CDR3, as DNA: TGTGCCAGCAGCCCCGGGGGGGCCACTAACTATGGCTACACCTTC.

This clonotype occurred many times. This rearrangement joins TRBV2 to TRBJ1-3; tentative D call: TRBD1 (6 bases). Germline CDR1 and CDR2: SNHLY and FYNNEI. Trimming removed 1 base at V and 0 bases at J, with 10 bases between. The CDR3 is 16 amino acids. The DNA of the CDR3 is TGTGCCAGCAGTGAAGGGACAGCCTTCTCTGGAAACACCATATATTTT. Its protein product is CASSEGTAFSGNTIYF.

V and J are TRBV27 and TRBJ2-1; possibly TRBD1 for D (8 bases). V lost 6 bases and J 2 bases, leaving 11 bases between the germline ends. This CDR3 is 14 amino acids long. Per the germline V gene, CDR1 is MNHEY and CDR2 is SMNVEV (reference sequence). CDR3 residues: CASRQGGTYNEQFF. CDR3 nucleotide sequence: TGTGCCAGCAGACAGGGGGGGACCTACAATGAGCAGTTCTTC.

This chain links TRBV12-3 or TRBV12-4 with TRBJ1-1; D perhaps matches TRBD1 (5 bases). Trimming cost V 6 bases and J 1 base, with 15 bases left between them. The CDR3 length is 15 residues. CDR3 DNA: TGTGCCAGCAGCCAGTCCGGGACGGAGAACACTGAAGCTTTCTTT. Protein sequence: CASSQSGTENTEAFF.

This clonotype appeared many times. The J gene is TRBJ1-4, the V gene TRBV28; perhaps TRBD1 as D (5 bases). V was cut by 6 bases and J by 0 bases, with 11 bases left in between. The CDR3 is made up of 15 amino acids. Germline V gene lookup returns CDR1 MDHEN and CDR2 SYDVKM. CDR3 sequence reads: CASSPGGPTNEKLFF. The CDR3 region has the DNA TGTGCCAGCAGCCCCGGGGGACCAACTAATGAAAAACTGTTTTTT.

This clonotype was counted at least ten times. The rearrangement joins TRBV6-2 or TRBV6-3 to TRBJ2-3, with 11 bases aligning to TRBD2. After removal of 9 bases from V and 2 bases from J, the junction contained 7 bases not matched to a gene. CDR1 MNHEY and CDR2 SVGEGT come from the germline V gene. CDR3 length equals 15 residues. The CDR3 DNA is TGTGCCAGTCGGACGGGACTAGCGGACACAGATACGCAGTATTTT. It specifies CASRTGLADTDTQYF.

Here the CDR3 reads CASSLIPGQSYEQYF. The CDR3 nucleotides are TGTGCCAGCAGTTTGATTCCGGGACAGTCCTACGAGCAGTACTTC. This chain joins TRBV7-3 and TRBJ2-7; 7 bases are shared with TRBD1. Germline assignment: CDR1 SGHTA and CDR2 FQGTGA. The CDR3 is 15 residues long. V lost 6 bases to trimming and J lost 1 base; unmatched junction nucleotides: 9.

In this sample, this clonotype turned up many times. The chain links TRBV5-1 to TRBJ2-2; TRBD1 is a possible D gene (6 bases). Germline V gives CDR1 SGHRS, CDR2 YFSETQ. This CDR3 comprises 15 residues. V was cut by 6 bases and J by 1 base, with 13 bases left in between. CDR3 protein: CASNRVSWNTGELFF. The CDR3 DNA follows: TGCGCCAGCAACAGGGTTTCGTGGAACACCGGGGAGCTGTTTTTT.

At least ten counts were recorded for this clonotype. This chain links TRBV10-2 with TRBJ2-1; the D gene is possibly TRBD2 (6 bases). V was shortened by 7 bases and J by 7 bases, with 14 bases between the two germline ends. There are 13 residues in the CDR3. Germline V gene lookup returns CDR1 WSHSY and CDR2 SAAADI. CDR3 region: CASTSGWSNEQFF. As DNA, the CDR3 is TGCGCCAGCACCAGCGGGTGGTCGAATGAGCAGTTCTTC.

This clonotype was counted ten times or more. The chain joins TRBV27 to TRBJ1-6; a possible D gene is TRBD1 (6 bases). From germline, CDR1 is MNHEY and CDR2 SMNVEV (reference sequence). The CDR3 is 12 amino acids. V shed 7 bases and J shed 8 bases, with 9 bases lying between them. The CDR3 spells CASKTGHSPLHF. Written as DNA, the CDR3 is TGTGCCAGCAAGACAGGACATTCACCCCTCCACTTT.

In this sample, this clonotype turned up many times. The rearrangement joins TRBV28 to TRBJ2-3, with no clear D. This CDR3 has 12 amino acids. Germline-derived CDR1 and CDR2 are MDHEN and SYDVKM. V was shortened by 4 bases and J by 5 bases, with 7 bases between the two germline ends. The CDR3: CASSSVEDTQYF. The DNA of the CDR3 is TGTGCCAGCAGTTCTGTAGAAGATACGCAGTATTTT. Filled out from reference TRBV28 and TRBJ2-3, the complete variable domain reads DVKVTQSSRYLVKRTGEKVFLECVQDMDHENMFWYRQDPGLGLRLIYFSYDVKMKEKGDIPEGYSVSREKKERFSLILESASTNQTSMYLCASSSVEDTQYFGPGTRLTVL.

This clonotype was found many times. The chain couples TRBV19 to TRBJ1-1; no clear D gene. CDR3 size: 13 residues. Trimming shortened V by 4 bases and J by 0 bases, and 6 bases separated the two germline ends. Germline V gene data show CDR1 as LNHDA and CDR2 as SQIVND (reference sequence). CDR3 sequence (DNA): TGTGCCAGTAGTAAGAAAGTGAACACTGAAGCTTTCTTT. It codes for CASSKKVNTEAFF.